Below, 16 T cell receptor beta chains from the same sample are listed, as sequenced in a study of shared clonotypes between healthy human individuals. The data were produced by immunoSEQ multiplex PCR, yet TCRdb's version contains in-frame clones alone and is incomplete. In the table there are some 700,000 clones, 90% of which are singletons. The sequenced material came from memory CD8+ T cells from PBMCs. Indicated subset: CD45RO+ cells pooled with CCR7-negative TemRA cells. Source of these receptors: a man younger than 35 in good health. Some clones in this sample may be carry-over from other donors' samples.

This chain links TRBV7-8 with TRBJ2-1; 8 bases match TRBD2. Germline loops: CDR1 SGHVS, CDR2 FQNEAQ. The CDR3 length is 16 residues. Germline trimming cut 4 bases from V and 4 bases from J; bases unmatched to any gene: 9. The CDR3 sequence is CASSSTASGLYNEQFF. The CDR3 DNA follows: TGTGCCAGCAGCTCGACTGCTAGCGGGTTATACAATGAGCAGTTCTTC.

This sequence joins TRBV9 and TRBJ2-7; 7 bases line up with TRBD1. V dropped 4 bases and J dropped 0; count of bases not matched to a gene: 10. The CDR3 runs 16 residues. From germline, CDR1 is SGDLS and CDR2 YYNGEE. CDR3 sequence: CASSPHPGQSSYEQYF. The CDR3 nucleotides are TGTGCCAGCAGCCCACACCCGGGACAGAGCTCCTACGAGCAGTACTTC.

V and J are TRBV10-3 and TRBJ1-1; unclear D gene. Germline CDR1 is ENHRY and CDR2 is SYGVKD. The CDR3 consists of 14 residues. The V gene lost 1 base and the J gene lost 1 base, with 7 bases spanning the gap. In DNA form, the CDR3 reads TGTGCCATCAGTGAGTGGGAGAGGAACACTGAAGCTTTCTTT. Translated, it gives CAISEWERNTEAFF.

The rearrangement links TRBV6-6 to TRBJ1-4, with 7 bases fitting TRBD1. Per the germline V gene, CDR1 is MNHNY and CDR2 is SVGAGI (reference sequence). The CDR3 length is 15 residues. Losses at the gene ends were 4 bases for V and 4 bases for J; bases not matched to a gene: 6. This CDR3 is CASSFGTAVNEKLFF. CDR3 bases: TGTGCCAGCAGTTTCGGGACAGCGGTTAATGAAAAACTGTTTTTT.

This clone was seen a handful of times. The chain uses TRBV4-1 and TRBJ1-1, with 10 bases aligning to TRBD1. This CDR3 contains 15 residues. Germline CDR1 and CDR2: MGHRA and YSYEKL. The ends lost 4 bases at V and 6 bases at J; junction bases unmatched: 8. CDR3 amino acids: CASSPPGQGSSEAFF. The CDR3 nucleotides read TGCGCCAGCAGCCCACCGGGACAGGGGTCCTCTGAAGCTTTCTTT.

This clone was seen only once. The V call is TRBV29-1, the J call TRBJ2-2; TRBD2 matches 8 bases. Germline V gene lookup returns CDR1 SQVTM and CDR2 ANQGSEA. V lost 6 bases to trimming and J lost 6 bases; unmatched junction nucleotides: 9. This CDR3 is 14 amino acids long. The CDR3 loop reads CSVRGGSGAGELFF. CDR3 bases: TGCAGCGTCCGGGGGGGGTCAGGCGCCGGGGAGCTGTTTTTT.

This sequence joins TRBV7-9 and TRBJ2-1, with unresolved D. The CDR3 length is 15 residues. V lost 0 bases to trimming and J lost 9 bases, with 15 bases between them. CDR1 is SEHNR, CDR2 FQNEAQ, per germline (reference sequence). The CDR3 coding sequence is TGTGCCAGCAGCTTAGCGCGCGGCCGCCCCCCTGAGCAGTTCTTC. It encodes CASSLARGRPPEQFF.

V and J are TRBV6-1 and TRBJ2-5; D is unresolved. The CDR3 is 13 residues long. V gave up 10 bases and J gave up 4 bases, with 16 bases separating them. Germline V gene sequence: CDR1 MNHNS, CDR2 SASEGT. CDR3: CAIAKGIRETQYF. The CDR3 bases are TGTGCCATCGCTAAGGGAATTCGAGAGACCCAGTACTTC.

The chain recombines TRBV2 with TRBJ2-1; maybe TRBD2 (6 bases). The CDR3 sequence is 16 residues long. The V and J ends lost 3 bases and 0 bases respectively, with 12 bases between them. CDR1 is SNHLY and CDR2 is FYNNEI in the germline V gene. CDR3 region: CASSDGGVSSYNEQFF. The CDR3 DNA follows: TGTGCCAGCAGTGACGGCGGGGTAAGCTCCTACAATGAGCAGTTCTTC.

The genes are TRBV28 and TRBJ2-5; 9 bases are shared with TRBD1. Germline loops: CDR1 MDHEN, CDR2 SYDVKM. The CDR3 spans 15 residues. V was pared by 6 bases and J by 5 bases, with 10 bases of the junction left unmatched. The CDR3 coding sequence is TGTGCCAGCAGGTCCGGGACAGGGTCGTGGGAGACCCAGTACTTC. Amino acids: CASRSGTGSWETQYF.

The V call is TRBV7-9, the J call TRBJ1-5; perhaps TRBD1 as D (6 bases). V dropped 1 base and J dropped 3 bases, with 16 bases sitting between them. The CDR3 length is 17 residues. CDR1 is SEHNR and CDR2 is FQNEAQ in the germline V gene (reference sequence). The CDR3: CASSLDASWGHNQPQHF. The CDR3, as DNA: TGTGCCAGCAGCTTAGACGCTTCTTGGGGGCACAATCAGCCCCAGCATTTT.

The chain combines TRBV4-3 with TRBJ2-7; 8 positions match TRBD2. The trim removed 4 bases at V and 5 bases at J, leaving 16 bases unmatched. From germline, CDR1 is LGHNA and CDR2 YSLEER. The CDR3 is 17 amino acids. This chain's CDR3 is CASSRRVGREALHEQYF. In nucleotides, the CDR3 is TGCGCCAGCAGCCGAAGGGTGGGGCGGGAGGCTCTCCACGAGCAGTACTTC.

The V and J genes are TRBV7-8 and TRBJ1-5; D ambiguous. CDR3 length: 15 amino acids. Germline CDR1 is SGHVS and CDR2 is FQNEAQ. V gave up 0 bases and J gave up 7 bases, with 13 bases separating them. The CDR3 region is CASSLARATGQPQHF. The CDR3 DNA follows: TGTGCCAGCAGCTTAGCGCGGGCAACTGGACAGCCCCAGCATTTT.

This clone appeared a single time. The J gene is TRBJ1-2, the V gene TRBV6-5; 8 nucleotides match TRBD1. Germline assignment: CDR1 MNHEY and CDR2 SVGAGI. The ends lost 2 bases at V and 8 bases at J; junction bases unmatched: 7. The CDR3 has 14 residues. The CDR3 spells CASSYAGGLQGYTF. CDR3 nucleotide sequence: TGTGCCAGCAGTTACGCAGGGGGCTTGCAAGGCTACACCTTC.

The chain employs TRBV19 and TRBJ2-7; 7 bases are a match to TRBD2. The V gene's germline CDR1 is LNHDA and CDR2 SQIVND (reference sequence). V dropped 1 base and J dropped 0; count of bases not matched to a gene: 9. The CDR3 is made up of 17 amino acids. The CDR3 DNA reads TGTGCCAGTAGTATAGGGTGGGAGGGCCGGAGCTCCTACGAGCAGTACTTC. This sequence encodes CASSIGWEGRSSYEQYF. Variable domain in full (rest from reference TRBV19 and TRBJ2-7): DGGITQSPKYLFRKEGQNVTLSCEQNLNHDAMYWYRQDPGQGLRLIYYSQIVNDFQKGDIAEGYSVSREKKESFPLTVTSAQKNPTAFYLCASSIGWEGRSSYEQYFGPGTRLTVT.

The V gene is TRBV4-3, the J gene TRBJ2-1; D remains ambiguous. Germline V gives CDR1 LGHNA, CDR2 YSLEER. Trimming cost V 0 bases and J 8 bases, with 8 bases left between them. The CDR3 consists of 13 residues. As DNA, the CDR3 is TGCGCCAGCAGCCAAGATGAAGCGCATGAGCAGTTCTTC. Its protein is CASSQDEAHEQFF.